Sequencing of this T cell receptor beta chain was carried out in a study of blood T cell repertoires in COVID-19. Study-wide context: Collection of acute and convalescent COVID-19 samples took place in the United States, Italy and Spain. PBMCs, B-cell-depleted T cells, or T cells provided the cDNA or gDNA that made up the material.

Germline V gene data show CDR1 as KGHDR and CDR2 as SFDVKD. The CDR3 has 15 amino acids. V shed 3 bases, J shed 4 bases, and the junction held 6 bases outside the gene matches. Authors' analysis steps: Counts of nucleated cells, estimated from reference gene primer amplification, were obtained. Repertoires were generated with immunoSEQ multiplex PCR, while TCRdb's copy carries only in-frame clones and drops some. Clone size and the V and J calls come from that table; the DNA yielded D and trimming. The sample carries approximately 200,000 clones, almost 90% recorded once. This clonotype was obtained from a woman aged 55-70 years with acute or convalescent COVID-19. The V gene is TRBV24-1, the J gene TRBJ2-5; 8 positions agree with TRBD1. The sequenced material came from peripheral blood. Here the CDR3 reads CATSDPRGRGETQYF. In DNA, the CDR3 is TGTGCCACCAGTGATCCCAGGGGGCGGGGAGAGACCCAGTACTTC.